This TCR beta chain was identified in a study of shared clonotypes between healthy human individuals. Sequencing was performed with immunoSEQ multiplex PCR; in TCRdb, only in-frame clones are kept and a portion is missing. The data contain around 690,000 clones, 90% of them seen just once; the ten biggest clones take up 34%. Trimming removed 5 bases at V and 5 bases at J, with 24 bases between. This CDR3 region has 17 residues. CDR1 is MNHEY and CDR2 is SMNVEV in the germline V gene (reference sequence). Source material: memory CD8+ T cells from PBMCs. Subset defined: CD45RO+ cells pooled with CCR7-negative TemRA cells. This rearrangement joins TRBV27 to TRBJ2-5; D ambiguous. This TCR derives from a man aged 18 to 29 in good health. Some clones in this sample may be carry-over from other donors' samples. The CDR3 DNA reads TGTGCCAGCAGTCCGCACGCTCAAAAAAGCCCATTGGAGACCCAGTACTTC. The encoded protein is CASSPHAQKSPLETQYF.